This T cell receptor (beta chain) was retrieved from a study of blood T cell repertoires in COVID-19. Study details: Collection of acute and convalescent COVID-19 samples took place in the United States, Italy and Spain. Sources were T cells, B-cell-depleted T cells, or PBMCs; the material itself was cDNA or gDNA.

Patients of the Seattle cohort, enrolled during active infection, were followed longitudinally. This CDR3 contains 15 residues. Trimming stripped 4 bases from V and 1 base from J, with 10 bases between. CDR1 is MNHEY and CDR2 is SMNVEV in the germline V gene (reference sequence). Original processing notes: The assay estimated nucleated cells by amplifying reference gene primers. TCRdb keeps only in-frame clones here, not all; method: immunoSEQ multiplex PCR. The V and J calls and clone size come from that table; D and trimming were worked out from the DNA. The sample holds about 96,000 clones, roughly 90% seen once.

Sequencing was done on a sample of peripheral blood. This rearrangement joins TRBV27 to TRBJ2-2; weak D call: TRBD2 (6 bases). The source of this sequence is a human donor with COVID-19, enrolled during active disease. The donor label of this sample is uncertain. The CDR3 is CASSSGDGNTGELFF. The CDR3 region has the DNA TGTGCCAGCAGTTCGGGGGACGGGAACACCGGGGAGCTGTTTTTT.